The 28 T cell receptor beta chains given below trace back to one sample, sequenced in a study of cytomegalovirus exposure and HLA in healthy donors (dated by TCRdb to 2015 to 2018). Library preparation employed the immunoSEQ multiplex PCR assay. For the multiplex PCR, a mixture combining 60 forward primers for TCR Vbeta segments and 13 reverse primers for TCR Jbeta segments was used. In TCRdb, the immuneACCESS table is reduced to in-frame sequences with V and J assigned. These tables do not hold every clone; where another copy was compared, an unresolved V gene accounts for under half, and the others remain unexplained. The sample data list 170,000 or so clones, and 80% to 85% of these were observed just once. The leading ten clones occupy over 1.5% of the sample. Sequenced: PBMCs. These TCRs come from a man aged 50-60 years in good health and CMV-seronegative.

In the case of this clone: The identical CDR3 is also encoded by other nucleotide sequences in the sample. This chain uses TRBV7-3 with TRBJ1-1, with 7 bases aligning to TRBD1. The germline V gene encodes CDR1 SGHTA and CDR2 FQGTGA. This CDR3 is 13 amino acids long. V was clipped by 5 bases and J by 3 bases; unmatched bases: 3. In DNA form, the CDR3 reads TGTGCCAGCAGCAGGCAGGGGGACACTGAAGCTTTCTTT. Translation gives CASSRQGDTEAFF.

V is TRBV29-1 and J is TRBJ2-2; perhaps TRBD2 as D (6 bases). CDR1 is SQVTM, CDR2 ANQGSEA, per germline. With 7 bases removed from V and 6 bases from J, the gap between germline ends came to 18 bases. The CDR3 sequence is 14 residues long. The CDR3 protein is CSAKPGEGAGELFF. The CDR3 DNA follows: TGCAGCGCAAAACCGGGGGAAGGGGCCGGGGAGCTGTTTTTT.

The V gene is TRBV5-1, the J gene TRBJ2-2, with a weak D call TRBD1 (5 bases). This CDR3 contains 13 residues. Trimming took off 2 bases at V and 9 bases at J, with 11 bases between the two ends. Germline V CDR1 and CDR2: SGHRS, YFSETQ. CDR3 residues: CASSFQGQRELFF. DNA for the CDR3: TGCGCCAGCAGCTTTCAGGGCCAAAGGGAGCTGTTTTTT.

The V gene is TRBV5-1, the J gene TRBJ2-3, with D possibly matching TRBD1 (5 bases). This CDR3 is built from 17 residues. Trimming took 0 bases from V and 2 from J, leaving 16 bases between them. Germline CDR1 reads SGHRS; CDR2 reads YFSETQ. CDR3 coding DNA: TGCGCCAGCAGCTTGGCCAGCTGGGGCGGCTACACAGATACGCAGTATTTT. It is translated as CASSLASWGGYTDTQYF.

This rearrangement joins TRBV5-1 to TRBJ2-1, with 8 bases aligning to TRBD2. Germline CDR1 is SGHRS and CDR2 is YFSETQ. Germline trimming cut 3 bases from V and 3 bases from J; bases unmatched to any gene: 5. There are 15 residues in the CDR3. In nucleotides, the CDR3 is TGCGCCAGCAGCTACTCCGGGACTAGCTACAATGAGCAGTTCTTC. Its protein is CASSYSGTSYNEQFF.

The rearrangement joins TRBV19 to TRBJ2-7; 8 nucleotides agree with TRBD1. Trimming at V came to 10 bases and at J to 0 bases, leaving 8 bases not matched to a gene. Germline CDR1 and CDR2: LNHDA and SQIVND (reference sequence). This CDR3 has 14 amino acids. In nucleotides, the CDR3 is TGTGCCACCAGAGACAGGGGCGCCTCCTACGAGCAGTACTTC. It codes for CATRDRGASYEQYF.

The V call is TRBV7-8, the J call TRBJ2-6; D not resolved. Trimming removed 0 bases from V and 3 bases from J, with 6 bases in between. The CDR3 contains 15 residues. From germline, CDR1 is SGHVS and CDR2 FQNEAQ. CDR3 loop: CASSLAGFGANVLTF. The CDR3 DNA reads TGTGCCAGCAGCTTAGCCGGGTTTGGGGCCAACGTCCTGACTTTC.

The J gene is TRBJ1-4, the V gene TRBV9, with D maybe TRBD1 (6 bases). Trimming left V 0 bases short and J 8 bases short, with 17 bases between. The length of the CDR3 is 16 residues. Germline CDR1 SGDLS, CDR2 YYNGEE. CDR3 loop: CASSVALDGTWEKLFF. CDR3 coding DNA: TGTGCCAGCAGCGTAGCCCTCGATGGGACATGGGAAAAACTGTTTTTT.

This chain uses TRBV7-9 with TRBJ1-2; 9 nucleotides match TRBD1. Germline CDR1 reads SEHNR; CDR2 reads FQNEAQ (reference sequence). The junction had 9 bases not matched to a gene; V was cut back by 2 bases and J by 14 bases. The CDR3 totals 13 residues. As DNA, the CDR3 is TGTGCCAGCAGCTTAATGGGGCAGACAGGGGGGACCTTC. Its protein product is CASSLMGQTGGTF.

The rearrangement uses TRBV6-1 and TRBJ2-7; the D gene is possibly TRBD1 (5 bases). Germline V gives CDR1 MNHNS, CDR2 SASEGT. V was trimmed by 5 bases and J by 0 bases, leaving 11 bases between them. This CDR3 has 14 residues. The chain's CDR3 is CASSTHRSSYEQYF. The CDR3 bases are TGTGCCAGCAGTACCCACAGGAGCTCCTACGAGCAGTACTTC.

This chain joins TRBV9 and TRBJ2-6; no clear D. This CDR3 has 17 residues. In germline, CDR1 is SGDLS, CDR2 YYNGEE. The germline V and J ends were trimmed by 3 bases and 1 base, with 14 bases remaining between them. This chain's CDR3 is CASSAPLDRSGANVLTF. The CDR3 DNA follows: TGTGCCAGCAGCGCTCCTCTAGATAGATCTGGGGCCAACGTCCTGACTTTC.

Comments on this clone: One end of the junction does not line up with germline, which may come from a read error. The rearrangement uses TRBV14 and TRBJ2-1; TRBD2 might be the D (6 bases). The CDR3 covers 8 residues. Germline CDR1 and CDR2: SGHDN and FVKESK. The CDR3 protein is CASSPGVF. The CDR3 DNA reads TGTGCCAGCAGCCCGGGGGTCTTC.

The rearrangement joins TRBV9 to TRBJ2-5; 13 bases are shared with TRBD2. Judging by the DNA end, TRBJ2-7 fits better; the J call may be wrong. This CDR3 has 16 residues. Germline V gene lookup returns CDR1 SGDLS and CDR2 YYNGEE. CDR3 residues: CASSVGGTSGTHEQYF. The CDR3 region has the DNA TGTGCCAGCAGCGTGGGAGGGACTAGCGGGACCCACGAGCAGTACTTC.

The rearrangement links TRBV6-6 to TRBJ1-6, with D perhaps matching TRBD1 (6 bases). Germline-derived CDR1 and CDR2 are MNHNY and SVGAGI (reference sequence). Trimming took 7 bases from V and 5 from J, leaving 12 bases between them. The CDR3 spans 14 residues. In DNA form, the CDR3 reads TGTGCCAGCACCCCGGACAGAGATAATTCACCCCTCCACTTT. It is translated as CASTPDRDNSPLHF.

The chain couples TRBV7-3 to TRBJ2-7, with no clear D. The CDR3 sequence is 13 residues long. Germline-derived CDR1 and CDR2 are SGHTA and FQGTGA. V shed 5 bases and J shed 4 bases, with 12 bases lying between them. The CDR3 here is CASSLSYQYEQYF. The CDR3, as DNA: TGTGCCAGCAGCCTAAGTTATCAGTACGAGCAGTACTTC.

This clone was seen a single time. CDR3 residues: CASSLVGGIYEQYF. DNA for the CDR3: TGTGCCAGCAGCTTAGTGGGCGGGATCTACGAGCAGTACTTC. This chain uses TRBV11-2 with TRBJ2-7; TRBD2 might be the D (6 bases). In germline, CDR1 is SGHAT, CDR2 FQNNGV. This CDR3 comprises 14 residues. Trimming took off 1 base at V and 3 bases at J, with 10 bases between the two ends.

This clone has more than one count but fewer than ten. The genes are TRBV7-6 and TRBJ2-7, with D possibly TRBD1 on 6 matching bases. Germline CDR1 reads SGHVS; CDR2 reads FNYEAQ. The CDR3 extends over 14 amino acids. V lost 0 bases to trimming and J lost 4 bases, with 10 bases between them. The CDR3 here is CASSLARGKYEQYF. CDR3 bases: TGTGCCAGCAGCTTAGCTAGGGGGAAGTACGAGCAGTACTTC.

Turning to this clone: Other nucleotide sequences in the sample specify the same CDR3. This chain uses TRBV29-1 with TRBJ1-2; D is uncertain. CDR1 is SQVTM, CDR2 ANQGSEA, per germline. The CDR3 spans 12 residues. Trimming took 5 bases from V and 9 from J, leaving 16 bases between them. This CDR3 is CSVLGRRLRYTF. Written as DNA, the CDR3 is TGCAGCGTTCTCGGCAGGAGGTTGCGCTACACCTTC.

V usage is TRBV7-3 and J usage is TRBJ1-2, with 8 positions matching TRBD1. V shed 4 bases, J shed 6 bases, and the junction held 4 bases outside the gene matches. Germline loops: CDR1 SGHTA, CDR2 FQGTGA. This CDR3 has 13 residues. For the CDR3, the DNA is TGTGCCAGCAGCTCGGGACAGGAAAATGGCTACACCTTC. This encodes CASSSGQENGYTF.

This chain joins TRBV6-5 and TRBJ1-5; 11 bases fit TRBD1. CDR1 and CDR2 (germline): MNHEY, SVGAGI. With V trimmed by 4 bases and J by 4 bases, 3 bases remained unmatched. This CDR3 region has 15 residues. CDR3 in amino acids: CASSSRDRGNQPQHF. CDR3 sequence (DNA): TGTGCCAGCAGTTCGCGGGACAGGGGGAATCAGCCCCAGCATTTT.

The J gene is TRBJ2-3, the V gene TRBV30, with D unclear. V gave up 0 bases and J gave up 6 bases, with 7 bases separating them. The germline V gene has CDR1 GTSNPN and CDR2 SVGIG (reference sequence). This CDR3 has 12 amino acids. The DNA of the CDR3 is TGTGCCTGGAGTGTACTCACGGATACGCAGTATTTT. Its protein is CAWSVLTDTQYF.

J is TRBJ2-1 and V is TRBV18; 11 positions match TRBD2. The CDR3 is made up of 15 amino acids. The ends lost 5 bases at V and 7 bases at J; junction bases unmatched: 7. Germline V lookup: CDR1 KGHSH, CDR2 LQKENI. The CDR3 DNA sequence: TGTGCCAGCTCATCCCTAGCGGGAGGATCTAATGAGCAGTTCTTC. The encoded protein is CASSSLAGGSNEQFF.

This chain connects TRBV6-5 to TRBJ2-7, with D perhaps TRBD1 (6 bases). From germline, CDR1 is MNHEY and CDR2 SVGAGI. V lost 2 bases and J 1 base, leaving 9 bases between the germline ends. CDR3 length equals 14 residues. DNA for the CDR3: TGTGCCAGCAGTTACCAGGACAGTTCCTACGAGCAGTACTTC. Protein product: CASSYQDSSYEQYF.

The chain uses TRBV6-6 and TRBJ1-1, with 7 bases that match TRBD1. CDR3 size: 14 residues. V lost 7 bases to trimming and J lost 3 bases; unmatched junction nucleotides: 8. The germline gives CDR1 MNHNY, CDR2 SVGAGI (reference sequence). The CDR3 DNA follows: TGTGCCAGCACTCTATTTCAGGGGGACACTGAAGCTTTCTTT. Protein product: CASTLFQGDTEAFF.

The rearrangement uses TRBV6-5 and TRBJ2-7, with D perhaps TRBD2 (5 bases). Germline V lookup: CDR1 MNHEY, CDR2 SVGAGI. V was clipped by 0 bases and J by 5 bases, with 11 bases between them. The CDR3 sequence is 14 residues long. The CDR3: CASSYSSGRNEQYF. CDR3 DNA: TGTGCCAGCAGTTACTCGTCGGGAAGAAACGAGCAGTACTTC.

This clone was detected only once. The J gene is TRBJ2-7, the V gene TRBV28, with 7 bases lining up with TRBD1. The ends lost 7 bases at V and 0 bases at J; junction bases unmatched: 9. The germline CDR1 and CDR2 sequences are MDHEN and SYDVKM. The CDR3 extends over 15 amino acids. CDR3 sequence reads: CASTQRDRSSYEQYF. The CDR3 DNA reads TGTGCCAGCACGCAAAGGGACAGAAGCTCCTACGAGCAGTACTTC.

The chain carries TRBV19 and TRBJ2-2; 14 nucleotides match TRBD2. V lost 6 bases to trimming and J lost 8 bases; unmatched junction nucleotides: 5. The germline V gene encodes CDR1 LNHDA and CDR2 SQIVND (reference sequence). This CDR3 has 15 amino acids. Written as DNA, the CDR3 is TGTGCCAGTAGGACTAGCGGGGGGGCCTCTGGGGAGCTGTTTTTT. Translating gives CASRTSGGASGELFF.

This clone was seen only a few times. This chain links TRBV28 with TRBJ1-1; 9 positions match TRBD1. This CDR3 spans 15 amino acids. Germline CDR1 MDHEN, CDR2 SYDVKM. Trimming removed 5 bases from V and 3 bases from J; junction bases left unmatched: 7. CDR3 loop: CASSLDRGTYTEAFF. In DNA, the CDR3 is TGTGCCAGCAGTCTGGACAGGGGTACGTACACTGAAGCTTTCTTT.